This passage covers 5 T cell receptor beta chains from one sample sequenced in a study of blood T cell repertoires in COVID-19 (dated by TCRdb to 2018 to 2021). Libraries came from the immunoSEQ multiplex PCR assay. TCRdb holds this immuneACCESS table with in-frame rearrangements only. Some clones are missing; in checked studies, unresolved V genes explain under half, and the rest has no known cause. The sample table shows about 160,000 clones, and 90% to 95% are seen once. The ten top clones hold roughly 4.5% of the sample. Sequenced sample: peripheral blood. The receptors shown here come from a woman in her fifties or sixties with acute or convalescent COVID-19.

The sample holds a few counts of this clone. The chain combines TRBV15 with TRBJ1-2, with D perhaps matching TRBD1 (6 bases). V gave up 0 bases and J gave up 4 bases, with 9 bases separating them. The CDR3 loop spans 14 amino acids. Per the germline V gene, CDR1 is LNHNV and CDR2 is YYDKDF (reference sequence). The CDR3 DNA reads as TGTGCCACCAGCAGAGAGGGGGCTACCTATGGCTACACCTTC. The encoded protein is CATSREGATYGYTF.

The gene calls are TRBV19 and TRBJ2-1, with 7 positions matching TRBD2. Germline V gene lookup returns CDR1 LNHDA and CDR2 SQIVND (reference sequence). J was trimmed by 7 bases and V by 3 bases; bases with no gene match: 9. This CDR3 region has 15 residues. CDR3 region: CASSILGGSGNEQFF. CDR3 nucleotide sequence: TGTGCCAGTAGTATTCTCGGCGGGAGTGGGAATGAGCAGTTCTTC.

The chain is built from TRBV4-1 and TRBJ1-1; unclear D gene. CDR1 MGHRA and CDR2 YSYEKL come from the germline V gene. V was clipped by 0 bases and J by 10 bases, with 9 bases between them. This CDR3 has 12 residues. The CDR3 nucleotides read TGCGCCAGCAGCCAAGATCTCCAGCGAGCTTTCTTT. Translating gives CASSQDLQRAFF.

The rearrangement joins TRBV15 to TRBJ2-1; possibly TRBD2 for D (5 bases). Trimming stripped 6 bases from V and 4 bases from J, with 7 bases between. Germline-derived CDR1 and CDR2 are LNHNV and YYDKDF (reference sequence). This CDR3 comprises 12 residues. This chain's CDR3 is CATSPGYNEQFF. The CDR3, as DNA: TGTGCCACCAGTCCGGGGTACAATGAGCAGTTCTTC.

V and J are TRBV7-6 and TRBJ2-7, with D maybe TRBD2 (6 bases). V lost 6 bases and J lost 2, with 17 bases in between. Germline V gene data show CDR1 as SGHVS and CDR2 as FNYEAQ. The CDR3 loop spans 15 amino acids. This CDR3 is CASSPGLISTYEQYF. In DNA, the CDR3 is TGTGCCAGCAGTCCCGGACTAATCTCCACCTACGAGCAGTACTTC.